This T cell receptor beta chain emerged from a study of beta chain features in type 1 diabetes. Study-level background: Age and gender were similar between patients and healthy donors, as were cell yields.

This clone was recorded many times. The isolated RNA, all of it, was reverse transcribed, so expressed TCRB transcripts were what got sequenced. An average of approximately 3.6 million reads was obtained for naive, central memory and regulatory T cell samples. Method: immunoSEQ multiplex PCR; TCRdb's copy keeps in-frame clones and lacks some. The sample carries roughly 400,000 clones, around 14% recorded once. CDR3 length: 14 amino acids. Losses at the gene ends were 7 bases for V and 4 bases for J; bases not matched to a gene: 6. In germline, CDR1 is SQVTM, CDR2 ANQGSEA. The TCR was taken from a man aged 30 to 45 in good health. The V and J genes are TRBV29-1 and TRBJ2-1; 11 bases agree with TRBD1. Sequencing was done on a sample of naive CD4+ T cells from blood. The CDR3 coding sequence is TGCAGCGCTGGGGACAGGGGGATATACAATGAGCAGTTCTTC. Residues: CSAGDRGIYNEQFF.